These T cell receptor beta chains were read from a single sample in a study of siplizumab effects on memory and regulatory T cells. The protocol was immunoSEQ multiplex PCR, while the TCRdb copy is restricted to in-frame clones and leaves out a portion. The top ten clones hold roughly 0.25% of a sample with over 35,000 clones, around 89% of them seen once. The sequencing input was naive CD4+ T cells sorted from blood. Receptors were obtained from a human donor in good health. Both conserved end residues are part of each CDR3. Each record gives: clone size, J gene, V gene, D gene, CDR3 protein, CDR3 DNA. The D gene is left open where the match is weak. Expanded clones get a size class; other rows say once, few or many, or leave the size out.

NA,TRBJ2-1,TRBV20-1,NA,CSATDYNEQFF,TGCAGTGCTACAGACTACAATGAGCAGTTCTTC
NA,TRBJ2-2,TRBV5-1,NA,CASSSPSSVDKTGELFF,TGCGCCAGCAGCTCACCATCCTCCGTTGATAAGACCGGGGAGCTGTTTTTT
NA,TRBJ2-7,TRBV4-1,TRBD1,CASSHPTTGVLYEQYF,TGCGCCAGCAGCCACCCCACGACAGGGGTTTTGTACGAGCAGTACTTC
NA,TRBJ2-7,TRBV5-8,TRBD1,CASSKPGQGPGGQYF,TGTGCCAGCAGCAAACCGGGACAGGGGCCGGGGGGGCAGTACTTC
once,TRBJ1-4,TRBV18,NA,CASSTGLNEKLFF,TGTGCCAGCTCGACGGGCCTTAATGAAAAACTGTTTTTT
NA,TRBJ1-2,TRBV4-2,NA,CASSQEGSGGGTGYTF,TGTGCCAGCAGCCAAGAGGGGTCTGGGGGGGGCACTGGCTACACCTTC
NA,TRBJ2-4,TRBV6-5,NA,CASRAAVAKNIQYF,TGTGCCAGCAGGGCAGCGGTAGCCAAAAACATTCAGTACTTC
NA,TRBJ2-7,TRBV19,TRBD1,CASNRQGTYEQYF,TGTGCCAGTAACCGACAGGGGACCTACGAGCAGTACTTC
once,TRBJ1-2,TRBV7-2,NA,CASSLTGADGYTF,TGTGCCAGCAGCCTTACAGGCGCTGATGGCTACACCTTC
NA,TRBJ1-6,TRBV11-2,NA,CASSLGSGNNSPLHF,TGTGCCAGCAGCTTAGGGTCCGGGAATAATTCACCCCTCCACTTT
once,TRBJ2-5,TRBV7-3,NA,CASSPGTYRQETQYF,TGTGCCAGCAGCCCGGGGACTTACCGCCAAGAGACCCAGTACTTC
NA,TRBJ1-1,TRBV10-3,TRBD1,CAIRTGQGVPEAFF,TGTGCCATCAGAACGGGACAGGGGGTCCCTGAAGCTTTCTTT
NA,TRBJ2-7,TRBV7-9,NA,CASSLREESYEQYF,TGTGCCAGCAGCTTAAGAGAGGAGTCCTACGAGCAGTACTTC
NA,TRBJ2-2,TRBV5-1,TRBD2,CASSSTPGGANTGELFF,TGCGCCAGCAGCTCAACCCCCGGGGGGGCGAACACCGGGGAGCTGTTTTTT
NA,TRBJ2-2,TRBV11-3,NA,CASSFGARGWKTGELFF,TGTGCCAGCAGCTTCGGTGCTCGGGGATGGAAAACCGGGGAGCTGTTTTTT
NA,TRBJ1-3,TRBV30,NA,CAWGIIRNTIYF,TGTGCCTGGGGTATTATAAGAAACACCATATATTTT
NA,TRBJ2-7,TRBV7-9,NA,CASSFYPAGEQYF,TGTGCCAGCAGCTTTTATCCCGCTGGTGAGCAGTACTTC
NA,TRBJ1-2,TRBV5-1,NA,CASSLGSSNYGYTF,TGCGCCAGCAGCTTGGGCAGCTCAAACTATGGCTACACCTTC
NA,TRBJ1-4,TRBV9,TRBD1,CASSEMTGYNEKLFF,TGTGCCAGCAGCGAGATGACAGGGTATAATGAAAAACTGTTTTTT
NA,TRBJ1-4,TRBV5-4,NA,CASSRSFVSTEKLFF,TGTGCCAGCAGCCGCTCTTTTGTCAGTACTGAAAAACTGTTTTTT
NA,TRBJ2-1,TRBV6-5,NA,CASSYSGLLYNEQFF,TGTGCCAGCAGTTACTCGGGCTTACTCTACAATGAGCAGTTCTTC
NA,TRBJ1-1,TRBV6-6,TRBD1,CASSYSDRGAFF,TGTGCCAGCAGTTACTCCGACAGGGGGGCTTTCTTT
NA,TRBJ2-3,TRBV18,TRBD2,CASSWTSGGRGDTQYF,TGTGCCAGCTCATGGACTAGCGGGGGACGAGGAGATACGCAGTATTTT
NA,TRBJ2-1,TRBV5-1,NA,CASSNPGSTYNEQFF,TGCGCCAGCAGCAACCCGGGGTCGACCTACAATGAGCAGTTCTTC
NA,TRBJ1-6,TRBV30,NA,CAWSVSGGRGEPPLHF,TGTGCCTGGAGTGTATCCGGGGGCAGGGGAGAACCACCCCTCCACTTT
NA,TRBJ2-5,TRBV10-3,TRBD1,CAISNRQGDSLETQYF,TGTGCCATCAGTAACCGACAGGGGGACTCATTGGAGACCCAGTACTTC
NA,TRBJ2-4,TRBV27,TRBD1,CASRPGGSKNIQYF,TGTGCCAGCAGGCCAGGGGGTTCCAAAAACATTCAGTACTTC
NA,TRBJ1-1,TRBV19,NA,CASSNPDSRNTEAFF,TGTGCCAGTAGTAACCCGGACAGTCGGAACACTGAAGCTTTCTTT
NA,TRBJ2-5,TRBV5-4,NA,CASSIGTKITETQYF,TGTGCCAGCAGCATAGGGACCAAGATAACGGAGACCCAGTACTTC
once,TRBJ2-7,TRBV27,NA,CASAPYGNSYEQYF,TGTGCCAGCGCCCCGTACGGTAACTCCTACGAGCAGTACTTC
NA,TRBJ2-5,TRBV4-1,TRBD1,CASSRGQGTETQYF,TGCGCCAGCAGCCGCGGACAGGGGACAGAGACCCAGTACTTC
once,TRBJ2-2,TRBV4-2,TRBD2,CASSQEGLGEGELFF,TGTGCCAGCAGCCAAGAAGGACTAGGCGAAGGGGAGCTGTTTTTT
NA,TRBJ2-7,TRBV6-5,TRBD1,CASSYTGTGTYGQYF,TGTGCCAGCAGTTATACCGGGACAGGAACTTACGGGCAGTACTTC
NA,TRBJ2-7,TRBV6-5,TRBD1,CASSPDRGIPYEQYF,TGTGCCAGCAGCCCGGACAGGGGGATCCCCTACGAGCAGTACTTC
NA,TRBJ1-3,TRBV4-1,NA,CASSHPARQRGNTIYF,TGCGCCAGCAGCCACCCAGCACGACAGCGCGGAAACACCATATATTTT
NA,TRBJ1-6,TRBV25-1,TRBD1,CASAAGTGGFNSPLHF,TGTGCCAGCGCCGCCGGGACAGGGGGTTTTAATTCACCCCTCCACTTT
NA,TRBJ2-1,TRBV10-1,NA,CASSESGSSYNEQFF,TGCGCCAGCAGTGAAAGCGGTAGCTCCTACAATGAGCAGTTCTTC
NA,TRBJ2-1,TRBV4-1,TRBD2,CASSQIRLAGVGEQFF,TGCGCCAGCAGCCAAATTCGGCTAGCGGGAGTAGGGGAGCAGTTCTTC
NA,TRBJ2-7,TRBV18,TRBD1,CASSRGTGGPYEQYF,TGTGCCAGCTCACGGGGGACAGGGGGACCCTACGAGCAGTACTTC
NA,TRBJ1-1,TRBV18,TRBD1,CASSPDRAEAFF,TGTGCCAGCTCACCAGACAGGGCCGAAGCTTTCTTT
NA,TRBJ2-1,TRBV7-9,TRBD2,CASSLEAGEQFF,TGTGCCAGCAGCCTAGAAGCGGGGGAGCAGTTCTTC
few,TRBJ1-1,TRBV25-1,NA,CASSGGAGTLSTEAFF,TGTGCCAGCAGTGGTGGGGCGGGAACTTTGAGCACTGAAGCTTTCTTT
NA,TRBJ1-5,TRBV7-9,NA,CASSGSREDQPQHF,TGTGCCAGCAGCGGGTCACGGGAAGATCAGCCCCAGCATTTT
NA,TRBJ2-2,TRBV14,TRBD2,CASSLGLRREGPRRRELFF,TGTGCCAGCAGCCTAGGCCTCAGGCGGGAGGGCCCACGACGCCGGGAGCTGTTTTTT
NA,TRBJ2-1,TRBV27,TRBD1,CASSIDRGYNEQFF,TGTGCCAGCAGTATTGACAGGGGATACAATGAGCAGTTCTTC
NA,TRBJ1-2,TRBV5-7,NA,CASSRALDGYTF,TGTGCCAGCAGCCGAGCGTTAGATGGCTACACCTTC
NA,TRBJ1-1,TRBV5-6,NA,CASSLGERAFF,TGTGCCAGCAGCTTGGGGGAAAGGGCTTTCTTT